This TCR beta chain was found in a study of T cell responses to AZD1222 COVID-19 vaccine. A remark on this clone: Its antigen is not identified.

TCRdb keeps only in-frame clones here, not all; method: immunoSEQ multiplex PCR. The sample has roughly 150,000 clones, 90% seen once; the top ten hold approximately 1.6%. Whole-study findings and limits: Variant regions that are unmutated are reportedly the target of nearly half of spike-specific TCRs.

Unmatched junction bases numbered 7, after V lost 4 bases and J lost 0 bases. Germline assignment: CDR1 SGHKS and CDR2 YYEKEE (reference sequence). The CDR3 length is 17 residues. This specimen was peripheral blood, taken 28 days after the second AZD1222 dose. This sequence joins TRBV5-5 and TRBJ2-2; TRBD2 agrees at 9 bases. This sequence was found in an adult who received the AZD1222 COVID-19 vaccine. CDR3 sequence (DNA): TGTGCCAGCAGCGGATACCTAGCGGGGTCGAACACCGGGGAGCTGTTTTTT. The encoded protein is CASSGYLAGSNTGELFF.